These 10 T cell receptor beta chains originate from one sample sequenced in a study of T-cell reconstitution after alpha-beta-depleted transplantation in children. Unique molecular identifiers tagged the TCRbeta library. Each CDR3 protein is one row after TCRdb ran MiXCR on the PCR reads. The sample contains approximately 980,000 distinct CDR3 sequences, roughly 29% of which appear only once. The specimen comprised PBMCs, mostly from graft donor cells, sampled 360 days after TCRalphabeta/CD19-depleted stem cell transplant. These receptor sequences come from a boy under three years old who had a stem cell transplant for SCID, so the T cells may come from the graft donor.

This clonotype was seen a handful of times. The chain joins TRBV9 to TRBJ2-6, with D maybe TRBD2 (5 bases). Looked up from germline, CDR1 is SGDLS and CDR2 is YYNGEE. The V gene lost 0 bases and the J gene lost 4 bases, with 11 bases spanning the gap. This CDR3 comprises 16 residues. Here the CDR3 DNA reads TGTGCCAGCAGCGTAGCTCGGCCGGGAGGGGCCAACGTCCTGACTTTC. It specifies CASSVARPGGANVLTF.

This chain uses TRBV20-1 with TRBJ2-7, with D tentatively TRBD2 (5 bases). There are 14 residues in the CDR3. The V gene's germline CDR1 is DFQATT and CDR2 SNEGSKA (reference sequence). V lost 3 bases and J 1 base, leaving 13 bases between the germline ends. CDR3: CSARGWSGSYEQYF. The CDR3 DNA reads TGCAGTGCTAGGGGGTGGTCGGGGTCCTACGAGCAGTACTTC.

V is TRBV11-2 and J is TRBJ2-5, with D possibly being TRBD2 (6 bases). Germline CDR1 is SGHAT and CDR2 is FQNNGV. V lost 0 bases and J lost 0, with 11 bases in between. This CDR3 is built from 16 residues. In DNA, the CDR3 is TGTGCCAGCAGCTTAGATGGACTACCTAACCAAGAGACCCAGTACTTC. It yields the protein CASSLDGLPNQETQYF.

This sequence joins TRBV12-3 or TRBV12-4 and TRBJ2-5; tentatively, D is TRBD2 (7 bases). The CDR3 runs 14 residues. V was cut by 6 bases and J by 5 bases, with 16 bases left in between. CDR3 region: CASSHRGAGETQYF. The CDR3 DNA is TGTGCCAGCAGCCACCGGGGGGCAGGGGAGACCCAGTACTTC.

This clonotype has only a few counts. V and J are TRBV20-1 and TRBJ2-7, with 8 bases fitting TRBD2. The trim removed 5 bases at V and 7 bases at J, leaving 16 bases unmatched. This CDR3 region has 15 residues. Germline V lookup: CDR1 DFQATT, CDR2 SNEGSKA (reference sequence). CDR3 residues: CSAGMRGVYSPEQYF. The DNA of the CDR3 is TGCAGTGCTGGTATGCGGGGGGTCTACTCCCCAGAGCAGTACTTC.

The chain joins TRBV6-5 to TRBJ1-1; 7 bases match TRBD1. The CDR3 extends over 14 amino acids. CDR1 is MNHEY, CDR2 SVGAGI, per germline. The trim removed 2 bases at V and 4 bases at J, leaving 4 bases unmatched. DNA of the CDR3: TGTGCCAGCAGTTACGACAGGGTACGCACTGAAGCTTTCTTT. It specifies CASSYDRVRTEAFF.

Only a few counts were recorded for this clonotype. This chain connects TRBV12-3 or TRBV12-4 to TRBJ2-3; either TRBD1 or TRBD2 may fit D (6 bases each). Trimming stripped 6 bases from V and 14 bases from J, with 15 bases between. The CDR3 extends over 11 amino acids. CDR3 protein: CASSRGPGRYF. The CDR3 region has the DNA TGTGCCAGCAGCCGGGGGCCCGGGCGGTATTTT.

This clonotype was counted only a few times. This sequence joins TRBV5-1 and TRBJ2-7, with D possibly matching TRBD1 (6 bases). In germline, CDR1 is SGHRS, CDR2 YFSETQ. V was pared by 4 bases and J by 5 bases, with 13 bases between. The CDR3 runs 13 residues. The CDR3 is CASSPDSGDEQYF. CDR3 nucleotides: TGCGCCAGCAGCCCGGACAGCGGAGACGAGCAGTACTTC.

The rearrangement joins TRBV5-1 to TRBJ2-7; TRBD2 agrees at 7 bases. CDR1 and CDR2 (germline): SGHRS, YFSETQ. With V trimmed by 0 bases and J by 2 bases, 8 bases remained unmatched. The CDR3 is 16 amino acids. The CDR3 sequence is CASSLGITGGPYEQYF. The CDR3, as DNA: TGCGCCAGCAGCTTGGGGATTACGGGAGGTCCCTACGAGCAGTACTTC.

The chain links TRBV6-5 to TRBJ2-7; D is uncertain. Trimming stripped 5 bases from V and 5 bases from J, with 10 bases between. The CDR3 is made up of 12 amino acids. Germline CDR1 is MNHEY and CDR2 is SVGAGI. CDR3 sequence reads: CASSRGSHEQYF. The DNA of the CDR3 is TGTGCCAGCAGTCGCGGTTCCCACGAGCAGTACTTC.